This TCR beta chain was captured by sequencing in a study of read filtering for tumor transcriptome and immune sequencing. The study, taken as a whole, reports: This fraction held mixed bone marrow immune cells after CD138-negative sorting.

Ten or more counts support this clonotype. Its specificity is not known. This library used 300 to 500 ng RNA and molecular barcoded adaptors spanning alpha/delta and beta/gamma chains. TCRdb re-analysed the reads in MiXCR, keeping a single row per CDR3 protein. The sample gives 85,000 to 100,000 distinct CDR3 sequences, 20% to 25% of which show up once; roughly 10% is in the top ten. The germline V gene encodes CDR1 MDHEN and CDR2 SYDVKM. Germline trimming cut 6 bases from V and 1 base from J; bases unmatched to any gene: 5. CDR3 length: 14 amino acids. Material: a population of CD138-negative cells sorted from bone marrow. The chain links TRBV28 to TRBJ2-5, with 7 bases matching TRBD1. The receptor was derived from a donor aged 40 or older with multiple myeloma. CDR3 in DNA: TGTGCCAGCAGCCTAAACAGGGGCCAAGAGACCCAGTACTTC. Its translation: CASSLNRGQETQYF.